The 30 T cell receptor beta chains given below trace back to one sample, sequenced in a study of blood T cell repertoires in COVID-19. Clones were read by immunoSEQ multiplex PCR, and TCRdb kept only the in-frame ones, dropping some. The table lists 120,000 to 150,000 clones, 65% to 85% of them singletons, with about 8.6% in the top ten. Sequences were obtained from peripheral blood. All receptors derive from a middle-aged man with active or convalescent COVID-19.

The chain employs TRBV19 and TRBJ1-5, with a possible D match to TRBD1 (6 bases). Germline V gives CDR1 LNHDA, CDR2 SQIVND (reference sequence). There are 15 residues in the CDR3. Trimming removed 7 bases from V and 0 bases from J, with 13 bases in between. The CDR3 DNA is TGTGCCAGTACCCCGGGACATAATAGCAATCAGCCCCAGCATTTT. This sequence encodes CASTPGHNSNQPQHF.

V and J are TRBV28 and TRBJ1-4, with D unclear. CDR3 size: 12 residues. Germline CDR1 and CDR2: MDHEN and SYDVKM. Trimming took 6 bases from V and 8 from J, leaving 10 bases between them. The DNA of the CDR3 is TGTGCCAGCAGGGTGGCGGGGGAAAAACTGTTTTTT. Translating it yields CASRVAGEKLFF.

This chain uses TRBV30 with TRBJ2-7, with D perhaps matching TRBD1 (6 bases). Germline V gene sequence: CDR1 GTSNPN, CDR2 SVGIG (reference sequence). The ends were cut back, 3 bases at V and 0 bases at J, with 12 bases in the middle. The CDR3 totals 14 residues. CDR3 amino acids: CAWRGASSSYEQYF. CDR3 DNA sequence: TGTGCCTGGAGGGGGGCATCGAGCTCCTACGAGCAGTACTTC.

The V call is TRBV13, the J call TRBJ2-3; 8 nucleotides align to TRBD2. The CDR3 is 16 amino acids. Germline values: CDR1 PRHDT, CDR2 FYEKMQ (reference sequence). V was pared by 5 bases and J by 0 bases, with 7 bases of the junction left unmatched. In DNA form, the CDR3 reads TGTGCCAGCAGCCCCCAGCGGGGGACTAGCACAGATACGCAGTATTTT. Residues: CASSPQRGTSTDTQYF.

The sample holds a few counts of this clone. The chain is built from TRBV11-2 and TRBJ2-7, with 9 bases aligning to TRBD2. V lost 0 bases and J lost 4; bases outside the gene matches: 7. This CDR3 is 16 amino acids long. The germline V gene has CDR1 SGHAT and CDR2 FQNNGV. For the CDR3, the DNA is TGTGCCAGCAGCTTAGATCTCGGTCTAGCGGGGTACGAGCAGTACTTC. This sequence encodes CASSLDLGLAGYEQYF.

This sequence joins TRBV24-1 and TRBJ1-1; D is uncertain. Germline-derived CDR1 and CDR2 are KGHDR and SFDVKD. V was clipped by 4 bases and J by 1 base, with 3 bases between them. The CDR3 covers 12 residues. This CDR3 is CATSDWNTEAFF. Written as DNA, the CDR3 is TGTGCCACCAGTGACTGGAACACTGAAGCTTTCTTT.

This clone appeared a single time. The V call is TRBV3-1 (or the pseudogene TRBV3-2), the J call TRBJ1-2; possibly TRBD1 for D (5 bases). CDR1 and CDR2 (germline): LGHDT, YNNKEL (reference sequence). This CDR3 spans 16 amino acids. The ends were cut back, 4 bases at V and 4 bases at J, with 19 bases in the middle. The CDR3 region is CASSPLVRGGSYGYTF. Written as DNA, the CDR3 is TGTGCCAGCAGCCCCCTGGTTCGCGGGGGGAGCTATGGCTACACCTTC.

The V and J genes are TRBV5-8 and TRBJ2-1, with D possibly being TRBD2 (5 bases). With 2 bases removed from V and 14 bases from J, the gap between germline ends came to 14 bases. The germline V gene has CDR1 SGHTS and CDR2 YDEGEE. The length of the CDR3 is 12 residues. CDR3: CASSLRLAVKFF. CDR3 coding DNA: TGTGCCAGCAGCTTAAGGCTAGCAGTCAAGTTCTTC.

This clone was observed a single time. This chain connects TRBV10-3 to TRBJ1-1; tentatively, D is TRBD1 (6 bases). The CDR3 sequence is 16 residues long. Germline V gene lookup returns CDR1 ENHRY and CDR2 SYGVKD. V shed 0 bases and J shed 3 bases, with 14 bases lying between them. The CDR3 spells CAISESTQGGDTEAFF. Written as DNA, the CDR3 is TGTGCCATCAGTGAGTCGACACAGGGTGGGGACACTGAAGCTTTCTTT.

This clone was seen more than once but under ten times. This chain links TRBV28 with TRBJ1-1; D is uncertain. CDR1 and CDR2 (germline): MDHEN, SYDVKM. V lost 3 bases, J lost 6 bases, and 5 bases lay in between. The CDR3 runs to 11 residues. The CDR3 DNA sequence: TGTGCCAGCAGTTTCCCTGCTGAAGCTTTCTTT. It translates to CASSFPAEAFF.

The V and J genes are TRBV10-1 and TRBJ1-1; possibly TRBD1 for D (5 bases). CDR1 and CDR2 (germline): WNHNN, SYGVQD (reference sequence). CDR3 size: 11 residues. V lost 3 bases to trimming and J lost 10 bases, with 9 bases between them. CDR3 bases: TGCGCCAGCAGTGACGGGGGGGGAGCTTTCTTT. Its translation: CASSDGGGAFF.

This rearrangement joins TRBV28 to TRBJ1-6; D ambiguous. This CDR3 comprises 16 residues. Trimming removed 4 bases from V and 8 bases from J, with 18 bases in between. Germline loops: CDR1 MDHEN, CDR2 SYDVKM. CDR3 nucleotide sequence: TGTGCCAGCAGTTCCTCGACGGGGTTATTCTATTCACCCCTCCACTTT. This sequence encodes CASSSSTGLFYSPLHF.

This clone was seen a few times. Other DNA sequences within the sample encode an identical CDR3. This chain links TRBV9 with TRBJ2-1, with 7 bases fitting TRBD1. The trim removed 2 bases at V and 0 bases at J, leaving 2 bases unmatched. Germline loops: CDR1 SGDLS, CDR2 YYNGEE. This CDR3 comprises 15 residues. CDR3 bases: TGTGCCAGCAGCGTGGGACAGAGCTCCTACAATGAGCAGTTCTTC. Translated: CASSVGQSSYNEQFF.

The V gene is TRBV7-3, the J gene TRBJ2-6; the D gene is possibly TRBD2 (5 bases). The CDR3 runs to 17 residues. The germline V gene has CDR1 SGHTA and CDR2 FQGTGA. V was shortened by 5 bases and J by 0 bases, with 14 bases between the two germline ends. The CDR3, as DNA: TGTGCCAGCAGCCTCCGGACTTTTACCTCTGGGGCCAACGTCCTGACTTTC. As protein: CASSLRTFTSGANVLTF.

This clone was seen at least ten times. The chain has TRBV7-8 and TRBJ2-5; D is perhaps TRBD1 (6 bases). Germline values: CDR1 SGHVS, CDR2 FQNEAQ. The CDR3 length is 15 residues. Trimming removed 5 bases at V and 5 bases at J, with 18 bases between. The CDR3 sequence: CASSTPGTPGETQYF. The CDR3, as DNA: TGTGCCAGCAGCACGCCCGGGACACCTGGGGAGACCCAGTACTTC.

This chain joins TRBV9 and TRBJ2-7; 9 bases map to TRBD2. The V segment lost 7 bases and the J segment 4 bases; nucleotides outside the gene matches: 9. This CDR3 is built from 14 residues. Germline V gene lookup returns CDR1 SGDLS and CDR2 YYNGEE. This CDR3 reads CASASGITPYEQYF. The CDR3 DNA sequence: TGTGCCAGCGCTAGCGGGATCACCCCGTACGAGCAGTACTTC.

The CDR3 spells CASFPGTGNTGELFF. In nucleotides, the CDR3 is TGCGCCAGCTTCCCAGGGACAGGGAACACCGGGGAGCTGTTTTTT. V gene TRBV5-1 combines with J gene TRBJ2-2, with 8 bases fitting TRBD1. The germline V gene encodes CDR1 SGHRS and CDR2 YFSETQ. Unmatched junction bases numbered 6, after V lost 7 bases and J lost 1 base. The CDR3 extends over 15 amino acids.

This clone has just a few counts. The V call is TRBV15, the J call TRBJ2-7; 9 nucleotides match TRBD1. CDR3 length equals 13 residues. Trimming removed 6 bases from V and 5 bases from J; junction bases left unmatched: 5. Germline CDR1 LNHNV, CDR2 YYDKDF (reference sequence). CDR3 sequence (DNA): TGTGCCACCAGAGGGACAGGGTATGACGAGCAGTACTTC. It is translated as CATRGTGYDEQYF.

This clone was recorded only once. The CDR3 coding sequence is TGTGCCAGCAGCGGAACCGGGACAGGGGCCGGGGAGCTGTTTTTT. Translation gives CASSGTGTGAGELFF. This rearrangement joins TRBV7-3 to TRBJ2-2; TRBD1 matches 10 bases. The germline V gene has CDR1 SGHTA and CDR2 FQGTGA. This CDR3 comprises 15 residues. Trimming took 5 bases from V and 6 from J; bases not matched to a gene: 6.

The count of this clone is one. The J gene is TRBJ2-1, the V gene TRBV2; D not certain. CDR3 size: 11 residues. With 9 bases removed from V and 4 bases from J, the gap between germline ends came to 7 bases. Looked up from germline, CDR1 is SNHLY and CDR2 is FYNNEI. In DNA, the CDR3 is TGTGCCAGGCTAAAGTACAATGAGCAGTTCTTC. It specifies CARLKYNEQFF.

The rearrangement links TRBV7-6 to TRBJ2-2; TRBD2 is a possible D gene (5 bases). Germline V CDR1 and CDR2: SGHVS, FNYEAQ. The CDR3 spans 14 residues. V was clipped by 5 bases and J by 7 bases, with 14 bases between them. The CDR3 DNA follows: TGTGCCAGCAGCGCCCGGGGTGAGGGCGGGGAGCTGTTTTTT. This gives the protein CASSARGEGGELFF.

This clone was picked up many times. The DNA of the CDR3 is TGTGCCAGCAGTTCGGGGGGCCCTTACGAGCAGTACTTC. Translated, it gives CASSSGGPYEQYF. This chain connects TRBV6-6 to TRBJ2-7; D possibly corresponds to TRBD2 (7 bases). This CDR3 has 13 amino acids. Germline CDR1 reads MNHNY; CDR2 reads SVGAGI (reference sequence). V lost 4 bases, J lost 4 bases, and 11 bases lay in between.

This clone has a single count. The J gene is TRBJ1-5, the V gene TRBV4-1; D gene uncertain. CDR1 and CDR2 from the germline V gene are MGHRA and YSYEKL. The CDR3 has 15 amino acids. Between the trimmed V and J ends, which lost 3 bases and 4 bases, there was a span of 13 bases. The CDR3 DNA is TGCGCCAGCAGCCAGGACGGGCGGGATAATCAGCCCCAGCATTTT. Its protein product is CASSQDGRDNQPQHF.

A remark on this clone: The junction departs from germline at one end; a sequencing error may be responsible. This chain links TRBV27 with TRBJ2-7; TRBD2 matches 11 bases. This CDR3 has 12 amino acids. The germline V gene has CDR1 MNHEY and CDR2 SMNVEV (reference sequence). The CDR3 nucleotides read TGTGCCAGCAGTCTTAGCGGGAGGGCCTGGGACTTC. This translates into CASSLSGRAWDF.

The chain links TRBV5-1 to TRBJ2-7; D is perhaps TRBD2 (6 bases). The CDR3 length is 13 residues. The V end was cut by 3 bases, the J end by 2 bases, with 9 bases between. Germline V gene data show CDR1 as SGHRS and CDR2 as YFSETQ. For the CDR3, the DNA is TGCGCCAGCAGCTGGGCGGGAACCTACGAGCAGTACTTC. It translates to CASSWAGTYEQYF.

This rearrangement joins TRBV20-1 to TRBJ2-1; the D gene is possibly TRBD2 (6 bases). Trimming took 6 bases from V and 8 from J, leaving 11 bases between them. The CDR3 is 11 amino acids. Germline-derived CDR1 and CDR2 are DFQATT and SNEGSKA (reference sequence). The CDR3 reads CSASTRYEQFF. The CDR3 DNA is TGCAGTGCGTCGACTAGATATGAGCAGTTCTTC.

The chain joins TRBV4-1 to TRBJ1-5; D gene ambiguous. The germline CDR1 and CDR2 sequences are MGHRA and YSYEKL. The length of the CDR3 is 13 residues. Trimming took 2 bases from V and 7 from J, leaving 9 bases between them. CDR3 nucleotide sequence: TGCGCCAGCAGCCAACACGTCGGGCAGCCCCAGCATTTT. This translates into CASSQHVGQPQHF.

This chain joins TRBV27 and TRBJ2-5, with D perhaps matching TRBD2 (5 bases). Germline V lookup: CDR1 MNHEY, CDR2 SMNVEV (reference sequence). V gave up 6 bases and J gave up 5 bases, with 19 bases separating them. The CDR3 contains 15 residues. The CDR3 loop is CASSRTLEGWETQYF. Here the CDR3 DNA reads TGTGCCAGCAGCCGAACTCTAGAGGGCTGGGAGACCCAGTACTTC.

The chain is built from TRBV28 and TRBJ2-7, with 8 bases lining up with TRBD1. CDR1 and CDR2 (germline): MDHEN, SYDVKM. This CDR3 comprises 14 residues. Losses at the gene ends were 5 bases for V and 0 bases for J; bases not matched to a gene: 3. CDR3 in amino acids: CASSPTGGSYEQYF. In nucleotides, the CDR3 is TGTGCCAGCAGTCCCACAGGGGGCTCCTACGAGCAGTACTTC.

The chain is built from TRBV2 and TRBJ1-1; 10 bases fit TRBD1. The CDR3 contains 12 residues. J gave up 5 bases and V 9 bases, and 3 bases lay outside the gene matches. Germline V gene lookup returns CDR1 SNHLY and CDR2 FYNNEI. CDR3 protein: CARGQGGTEAFF. The CDR3 DNA is TGTGCCAGAGGACAGGGGGGAACTGAAGCTTTCTTT. The full variable domain, its missing parts supplied by reference TRBV2 and TRBJ1-1, is EPEVTQTPSHQVTQMGQEVILRCVPISNHLYFYWYRQILGQKVEFLVSFYNNEISEKSEIFDDQFSVERPDGSNFTLKIRSTKLEDSAMYFCARGQGGTEAFFGQGTRLTVV.